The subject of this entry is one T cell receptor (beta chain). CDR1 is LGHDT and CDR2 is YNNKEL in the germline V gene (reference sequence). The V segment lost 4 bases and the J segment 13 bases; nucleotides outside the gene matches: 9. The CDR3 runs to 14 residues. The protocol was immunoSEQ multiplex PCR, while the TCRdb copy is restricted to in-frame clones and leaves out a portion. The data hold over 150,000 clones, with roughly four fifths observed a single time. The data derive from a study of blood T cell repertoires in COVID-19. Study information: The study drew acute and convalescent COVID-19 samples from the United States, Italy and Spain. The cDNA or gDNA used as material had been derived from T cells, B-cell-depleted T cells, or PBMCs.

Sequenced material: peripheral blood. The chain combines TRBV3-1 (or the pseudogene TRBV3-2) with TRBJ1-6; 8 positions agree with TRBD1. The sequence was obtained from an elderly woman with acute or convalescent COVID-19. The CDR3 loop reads CASSLGDRKNPLHF. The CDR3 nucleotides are TGTGCCAGCAGCCTAGGGGACAGGAAGAACCCCCTCCACTTT.